This T cell receptor (beta chain) is from a study of cytomegalovirus exposure and HLA in healthy donors. Whole-study results and caveats: The study dropped some indistinguishable V segments, TRBV6-2 and TRBV6-3 among them. HLA allele associations emerged for fewer than 20,000 TCR beta sequences in a later analysis, at 0.05 false discovery rate. In a later analysis, across HLA loci, associated TCR counts were highest for DRB1, lowest for HLA-C. Across donors, most TCRs were seen rarely, yet some public ones were widespread.

About this clone: No antigen is known for it.

V lost 1 base and J 8 bases, leaving 11 bases between the germline ends. Germline CDR1 LNHDA, CDR2 SQIVND (reference sequence). This CDR3 is built from 13 residues. It was with 60 Vbeta and 13 Jbeta primers that the PCR ran. Profiling relied on immunoSEQ multiplex PCR, and the TCRdb table lists in-frame clones only, not all of them. The sample lists approximately 150,000 clones, about 83% occurring once. Sequenced material: PBMCs. The TCR comes from a girl aged 5 to 17 in good health and CMV-seropositive. V usage is TRBV19 and J usage is TRBJ1-2, with D maybe TRBD1 (5 bases). CDR3 in amino acids: CASSIAGQGGYTF. Here the CDR3 DNA reads TGTGCCAGTAGTATAGCCGGTCAGGGCGGCTACACCTTC.